This is a list of T cell receptor beta chains from one sample in a study of blood T cell repertoires in COVID-19. The method was immunoSEQ multiplex PCR; TCRdb's version includes in-frame clones alone and lacks a portion of them. The data contain about 54,000 clones, roughly 90% of them singletons. Sequencing input: peripheral blood. The receptors come from a man aged 45-65 years with acute or convalescent COVID-19. Both conserved end residues are part of each CDR3. A D gene is named only where the DNA matches it firmly. Not all rows give a size; the values are once, few, many and, for expanded clones, a class.

D | size | J | V | CDR3 | DNA
TRBD1 | NA | TRBJ1-1 | TRBV2 | CASSYDRAWTEAFF | TGTGCCAGCAGCTATGACAGGGCGTGGACTGAAGCTTTCTTT
TRBD2 | NA | TRBJ2-3 | TRBV29-1 | CSVESGGGTDTQYF | TGCAGCGTTGAGTCGGGAGGTGGGACAGATACGCAGTATTTT
NA | NA | TRBJ1-6 | TRBV6-1 | CASSEDRGSPLHF | TGTGCCAGCAGTGAAGATAGGGGTTCACCCCTCCACTTT
NA | NA | TRBJ1-2 | TRBV18 | CASSPGRSNYGYTF | TGTGCCAGCTCACCGGGGAGATCTAACTATGGCTACACCTTC
TRBD2 | NA | TRBJ2-3 | TRBV14 | CASSQGVAGVADTQYF | TGTGCCAGCAGCCAAGGGGTAGCGGGAGTAGCAGATACGCAGTATTTT
NA | once | TRBJ1-5 | TRBV28 | CASSAQEGNQPQHF | TGTGCCAGCAGTGCTCAGGAGGGCAATCAGCCCCAGCATTTT
TRBD1 | NA | TRBJ1-1 | TRBV6-5 | CASSYSGTGITEAFF | TGTGCCAGCAGTTACTCAGGGACAGGGATTACTGAAGCTTTCTTT
TRBD1 | NA | TRBJ2-7 | TRBV5-4 | CASSIRDRAVEQYF | TGTGCCAGCAGTATCCGGGACAGGGCCGTCGAGCAGTACTTC
NA | NA | TRBJ2-5 | TRBV18 | CASSPGQSVLDF | TGTGCCAGCTCACCAGGGCAATCAGTACTGGACTTC
NA | NA | TRBJ2-7 | TRBV24-1 | CATSDTGSYEQYF | TGTGCCACCAGTGATACGGGGTCCTACGAGCAGTACTTC
NA | NA | TRBJ2-3 | TRBV7-2 | CASSLSAGTQYF | TGTGCCAGCAGCTTATCGGCCGGGACGCAGTATTTT
TRBD1 | NA | TRBJ1-2 | TRBV9 | CASSTRQGGEDGYTF | TGTGCCAGCAGCACCCGACAGGGGGGAGAGGATGGCTACACCTTC
NA | few | TRBJ2-2 | TRBV7-9 | CASSLRANTGELFF | TGTGCCAGCAGCTTACGCGCGAACACCGGGGAGCTGTTTTTT
NA | NA | TRBJ1-3 | TRBV5-5 | CASSLAGGSSGNTIYF | TGTGCCAGCAGCTTGGCTGGCGGTAGCTCTGGAAACACCATATATTTT
TRBD1 | NA | TRBJ2-7 | TRBV3-1/TRBV3-2 | CASSQDDRAFAYEQYF | TGTGCCAGCAGCCAAGATGACAGGGCGTTCGCCTACGAGCAGTACTTC
NA | NA | TRBJ2-2 | TRBV18 | CASSPIPTGELFF | TGTGCCAGCTCACCCATCCCCACCGGGGAGCTGTTTTTT
TRBD2 | NA | TRBJ2-3 | TRBV5-1 | CASSLESTSGSTDTQYF | TGCGCCAGCAGCTTGGAATCGACTAGCGGAAGCACAGATACGCAGTATTTT
TRBD1 | once | TRBJ1-4 | TRBV7-9 | CASSFTGGGEKLFF | TGTGCCAGCAGCTTCACAGGGGGCGGTGAAAAACTGTTTTTT
NA | NA | TRBJ2-7 | TRBV5-5 | CASSLTPGLHSYEQYF | TGTGCCAGCAGCTTGACCCCGGGACTTCACTCCTACGAGCAGTACTTC
NA | NA | TRBJ1-1 | TRBV18 | CASSPGVGRDTEAFF | TGTGCCAGCTCCCCTGGTGTAGGGAGGGACACTGAAGCTTTCTTT
TRBD2 | NA | TRBJ2-1 | TRBV9 | CASSRLAGGGEQFF | TGTGCCAGCTCCCGACTAGCGGGAGGGGGTGAGCAGTTCTTC
TRBD2 | NA | TRBJ2-5 | TRBV19 | CASSMLSGRGAETQYF | TGTGCCAGTAGTATGCTCAGCGGGAGAGGGGCAGAGACCCAGTACTTC
TRBD2 | NA | TRBJ2-5 | TRBV19 | CASIPAGGETQYF | TGTGCCAGTATCCCAGCGGGGGGGGAGACCCAGTACTTC
TRBD1 | NA | TRBJ2-7 | TRBV5-1 | CASSSRTGPYEQYF | TGCGCCAGCAGTTCAAGGACAGGACCCTACGAGCAGTACTTC
TRBD1 | NA | TRBJ2-7 | TRBV5-1 | CASSLQGGPPYEQYF | TGCGCCAGCAGCTTACAGGGGGGTCCCCCCTACGAGCAGTACTTC
TRBD1 | NA | TRBJ1-2 | TRBV4-1 | CASSLGQGLINYGYTF | TGCGCCAGCAGCCTAGGACAGGGATTGATTAACTATGGCTACACCTTC
TRBD2 | NA | TRBJ2-7 | TRBV10-3 | CAISGTSGSGNEQYF | TGTGCCATCAGTGGGACTAGCGGGAGTGGTAACGAGCAGTACTTC
NA | NA | TRBJ2-3 | TRBV5-1 | CASSDRTGGLAYSSTDTQYF | TGCGCCAGCAGTGATCGGACAGGGGGACTAGCTTATTCTAGCACAGATACGCAGTATTTT
TRBD2 | NA | TRBJ2-7 | TRBV19 | CASSRSSGDLYEQYF | TGTGCCTCTAGTAGATCCAGCGGGGACCTCTACGAGCAGTACTTC
NA | NA | TRBJ2-3 | TRBV10-3 | CAIRGSSTDTQYF | TGTGCCATCAGGGGCTCCAGCACAGATACGCAGTATTTT
NA | NA | TRBJ1-6 | TRBV5-1 | CASSSNGEALHF | TGCGCCAGCAGCTCAAACGGTGAGGCCCTCCACTTT
NA | NA | TRBJ1-1 | TRBV6-2/TRBV6-3 | CASSQPGPNTEAFF | TGTGCCAGCAGCCAACCCGGTCCTAACACTGAAGCTTTCTTT